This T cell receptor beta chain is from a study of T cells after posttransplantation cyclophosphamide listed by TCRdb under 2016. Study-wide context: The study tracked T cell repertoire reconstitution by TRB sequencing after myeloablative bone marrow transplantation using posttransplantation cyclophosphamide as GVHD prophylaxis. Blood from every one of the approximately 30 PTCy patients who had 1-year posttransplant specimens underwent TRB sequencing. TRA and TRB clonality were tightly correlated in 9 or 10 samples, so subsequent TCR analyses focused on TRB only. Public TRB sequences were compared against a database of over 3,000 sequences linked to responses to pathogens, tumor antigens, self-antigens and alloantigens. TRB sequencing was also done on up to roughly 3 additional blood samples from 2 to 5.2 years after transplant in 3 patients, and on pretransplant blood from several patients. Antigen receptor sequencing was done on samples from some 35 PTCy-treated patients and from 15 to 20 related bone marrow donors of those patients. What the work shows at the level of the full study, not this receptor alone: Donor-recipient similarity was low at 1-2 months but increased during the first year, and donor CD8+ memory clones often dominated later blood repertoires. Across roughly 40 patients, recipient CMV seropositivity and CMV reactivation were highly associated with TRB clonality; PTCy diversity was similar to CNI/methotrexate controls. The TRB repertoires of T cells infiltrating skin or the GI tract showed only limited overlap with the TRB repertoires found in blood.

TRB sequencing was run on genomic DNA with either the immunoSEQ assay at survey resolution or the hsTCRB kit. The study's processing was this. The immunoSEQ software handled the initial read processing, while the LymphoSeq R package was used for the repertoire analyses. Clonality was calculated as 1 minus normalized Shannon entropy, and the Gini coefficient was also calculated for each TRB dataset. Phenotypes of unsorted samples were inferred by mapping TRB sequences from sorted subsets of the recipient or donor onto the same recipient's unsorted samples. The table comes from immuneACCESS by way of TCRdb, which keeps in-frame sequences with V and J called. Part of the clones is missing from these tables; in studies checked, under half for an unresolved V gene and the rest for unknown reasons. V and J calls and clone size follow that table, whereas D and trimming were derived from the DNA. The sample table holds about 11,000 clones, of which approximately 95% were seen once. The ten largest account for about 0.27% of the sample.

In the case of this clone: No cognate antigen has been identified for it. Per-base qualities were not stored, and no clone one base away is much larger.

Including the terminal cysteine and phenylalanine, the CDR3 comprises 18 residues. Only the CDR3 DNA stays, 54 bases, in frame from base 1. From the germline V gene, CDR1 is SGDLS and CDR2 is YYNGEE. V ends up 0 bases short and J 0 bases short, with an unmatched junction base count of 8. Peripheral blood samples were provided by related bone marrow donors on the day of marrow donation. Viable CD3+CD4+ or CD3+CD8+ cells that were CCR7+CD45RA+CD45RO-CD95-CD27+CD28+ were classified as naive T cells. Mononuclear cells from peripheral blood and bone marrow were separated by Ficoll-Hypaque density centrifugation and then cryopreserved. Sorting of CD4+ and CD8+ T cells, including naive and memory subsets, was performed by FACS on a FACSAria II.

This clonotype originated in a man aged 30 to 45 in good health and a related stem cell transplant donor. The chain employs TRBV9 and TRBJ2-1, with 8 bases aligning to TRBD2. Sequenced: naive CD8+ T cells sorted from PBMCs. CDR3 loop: CASSVVPAGASSYNEQFF. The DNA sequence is TGTGCCAGCAGCGTAGTCCCAGCGGGGGCCAGCTCCTACAATGAGCAGTTCTTC.